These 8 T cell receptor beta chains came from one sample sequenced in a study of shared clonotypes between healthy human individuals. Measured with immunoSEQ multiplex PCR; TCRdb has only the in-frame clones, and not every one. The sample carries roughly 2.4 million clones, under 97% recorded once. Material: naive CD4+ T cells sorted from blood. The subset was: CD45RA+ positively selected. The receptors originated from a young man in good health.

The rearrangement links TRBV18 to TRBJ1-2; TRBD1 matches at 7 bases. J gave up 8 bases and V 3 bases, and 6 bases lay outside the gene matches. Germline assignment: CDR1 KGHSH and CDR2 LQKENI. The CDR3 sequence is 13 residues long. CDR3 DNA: TGTGCCAGCTCACCGGGACAGTTTGGGGGCTACACCTTC. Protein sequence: CASSPGQFGGYTF.

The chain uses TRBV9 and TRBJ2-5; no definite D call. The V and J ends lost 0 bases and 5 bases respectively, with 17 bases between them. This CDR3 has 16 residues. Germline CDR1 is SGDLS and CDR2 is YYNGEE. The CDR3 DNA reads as TGTGCCAGCAGCGTAGGGCCGTCTTGGGTCGAGGAGACCCAGTACTTC. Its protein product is CASSVGPSWVEETQYF.

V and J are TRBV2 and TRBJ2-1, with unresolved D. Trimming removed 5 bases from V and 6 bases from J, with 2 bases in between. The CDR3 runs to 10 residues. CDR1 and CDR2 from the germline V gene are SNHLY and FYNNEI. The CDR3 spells CASSRNEQFF. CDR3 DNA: TGTGCCAGCAGTCGCAATGAGCAGTTCTTC.

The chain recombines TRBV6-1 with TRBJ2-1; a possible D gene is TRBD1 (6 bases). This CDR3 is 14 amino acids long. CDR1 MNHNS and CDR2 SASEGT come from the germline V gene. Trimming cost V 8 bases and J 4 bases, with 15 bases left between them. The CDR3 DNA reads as TGTGCCAGCGATTCAGGGGTTAGATACAATGAGCAGTTCTTC. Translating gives CASDSGVRYNEQFF.

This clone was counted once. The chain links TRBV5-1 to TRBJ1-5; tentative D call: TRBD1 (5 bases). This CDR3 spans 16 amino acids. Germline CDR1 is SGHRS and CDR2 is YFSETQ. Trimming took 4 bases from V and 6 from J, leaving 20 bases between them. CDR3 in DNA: TGCGCCAGCAGCCTAGGGACGGACGACGCCCGTCAGCCCCAGCATTTT. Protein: CASSLGTDDARQPQHF.

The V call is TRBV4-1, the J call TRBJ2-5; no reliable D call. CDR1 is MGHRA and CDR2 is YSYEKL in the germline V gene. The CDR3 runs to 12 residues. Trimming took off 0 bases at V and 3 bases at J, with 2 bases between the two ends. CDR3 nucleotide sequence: TGCGCCAGCAGCCAAGAAGAAGAGACCCAGTACTTC. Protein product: CASSQEEETQYF.

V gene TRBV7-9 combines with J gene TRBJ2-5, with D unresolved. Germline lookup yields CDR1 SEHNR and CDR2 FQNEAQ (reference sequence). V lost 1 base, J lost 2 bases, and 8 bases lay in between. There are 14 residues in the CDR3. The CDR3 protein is CASSLGIAQETQYF. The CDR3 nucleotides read TGTGCCAGCAGCTTAGGAATAGCTCAAGAGACCCAGTACTTC.

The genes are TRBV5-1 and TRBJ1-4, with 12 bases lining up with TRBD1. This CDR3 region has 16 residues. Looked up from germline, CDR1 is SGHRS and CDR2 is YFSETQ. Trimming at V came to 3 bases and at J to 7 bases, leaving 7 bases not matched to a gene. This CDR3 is CASSSGTGGGGEKLFF. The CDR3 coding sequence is TGCGCCAGCAGCTCCGGGACAGGGGGCGGCGGTGAAAAACTGTTTTTT. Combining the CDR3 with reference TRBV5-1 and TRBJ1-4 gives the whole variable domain KAGVTQTPRYLIKTRGQQVTLSCSPISGHRSVSWYQQTPGQGLQFLFEYFSETQRNKGNFPGRFSGRQFSNSRSEMNVSTLELGDSALYLCASSSGTGGGGEKLFFGSGTQLSVL.